The entry below gives a single T cell receptor (beta chain) sequence along with its context. The data are from a study of T cell responses to AZD1222 COVID-19 vaccine. Libraries were prepared by immunoSEQ multiplex PCR; TCRdb keeps only in-frame clonotypes and omits some of them. The table includes about 160,000 clones, 94% detected once. Trimming took 5 bases from V and 2 from J, leaving 19 bases between them. From germline, CDR1 is SGHRS and CDR2 YFSETQ. The length of the CDR3 is 17 residues. The chain carries TRBV5-1 and TRBJ2-2, with D unclear. This specimen consisted of peripheral blood, obtained on day 0 of AZD1222 vaccination. The clonotype comes from an adult in good health. The CDR3, as DNA: TGCGCCAGCAGACAATTCGGTGGGCAGCTTAACACCGGGGAGCTGTTTTTT. Its translation is CASRQFGGQLNTGELFF.